The TCR beta chain under discussion was sequenced for a study of blood T cell repertoires in COVID-19. V dropped 1 base and J dropped 7 bases, with 13 bases sitting between them. Germline values: CDR1 MGHRA, CDR2 YSYEKL. The CDR3 covers 14 residues. Per the study methods: Amplification with reference gene primers provided the estimates of nucleated cell counts. Produced via immunoSEQ multiplex PCR; TCRdb's table is partial and in-frame only. For V, J and clone size, that table is used; D and trimming come from the DNA. The data show roughly 56,000 clones, 70% to 90% seen once. This clonotype originated in a man between 65 and 80 years old with acute or convalescent COVID-19. Sequences were obtained from peripheral blood. The rearrangement links TRBV4-1 to TRBJ1-2; maybe TRBD1 (5 bases). CDR3 amino acids: CASSQGEGTPGYTF. The CDR3 region has the DNA TGCGCCAGCAGCCAAGGGGAGGGGACCCCTGGCTACACCTTC.